Below, one TCR beta chain is given with its context. The V gene lost 5 bases and the J gene lost 9 bases, with 17 bases spanning the gap. Per the germline V gene, CDR1 is SGHTA and CDR2 is FQGNSA. The CDR3 has 14 residues. This sample was taken from a study of T cell changes during pregnancy in multiple sclerosis. The repertoire was sequenced with immunoSEQ multiplex PCR; TCRdb's copy has only in-frame clones and lacks some. The sample has 58,000 or so clones, about 89% seen once; the top ten hold about 1.8%. Sequenced here: peripheral blood, sampled after pregnancy. The clonotype originates from a female donor with multiple sclerosis, enrolled in a pregnancy study. The rearrangement links TRBV7-2 to TRBJ2-1, with D possibly TRBD1 on 6 matching bases. Written as DNA, the CDR3 is TGTGCCAGCAGCCCCCATACAGGGTTGAGTGAGCAGTTCTTC. Translation gives CASSPHTGLSEQFF. Drawing the rest from reference TRBV7-2 and TRBJ2-1, the complete variable domain is GAGVSQSPSNKVTEKGKDVELRCDPISGHTALYWYRQSLGQGLEFLIYFQGNSAPDKSGLPSDRFSAERTGGSVSTLTIQRTQQEDSAVYLCASSPHTGLSEQFFGPGTRLTVL.